This TCR beta chain was sequenced during a study of blood T cells in healthy people across ages. Study background: There was about one barcoded beta molecule captured by template switching per two T cells. Study-level points and caveats: Diversity of TCR beta per million T cells declined in a roughly linear way with age.

CDR3 length: 11 residues. Looked up from germline, CDR1 is SQVTM and CDR2 is ANQGSEA. Concerning this clonotype itself: Its target is not known. This may be a read error: a much more frequent sequence differs by one nucleotide.

Together with a sample-barcoded 5' primer, a J-beta primer mix was included in a second PCR lasting roughly 6 to 12 cycles. In TCRdb, the 5' RACE reads were re-called with MiXCR into one record per CDR3 protein. The data hold under 1 million distinct CDR3 sequences, with under 55% observed a single time. Per sample, a minimum of 6.5 million PBMCs were isolated. The authors extracted at least 5 micrograms of total RNA per sample. The rearrangement uses TRBV29-1 and TRBJ1-2; D is undetermined. Source material: blood. This receptor was taken from a man aged 55 to 70 in good health. DNA of the CDR3: TGCAGCGTTGAAACAAACTGTGGCTACACCTTC. It translates to CSVETNCGYTF.